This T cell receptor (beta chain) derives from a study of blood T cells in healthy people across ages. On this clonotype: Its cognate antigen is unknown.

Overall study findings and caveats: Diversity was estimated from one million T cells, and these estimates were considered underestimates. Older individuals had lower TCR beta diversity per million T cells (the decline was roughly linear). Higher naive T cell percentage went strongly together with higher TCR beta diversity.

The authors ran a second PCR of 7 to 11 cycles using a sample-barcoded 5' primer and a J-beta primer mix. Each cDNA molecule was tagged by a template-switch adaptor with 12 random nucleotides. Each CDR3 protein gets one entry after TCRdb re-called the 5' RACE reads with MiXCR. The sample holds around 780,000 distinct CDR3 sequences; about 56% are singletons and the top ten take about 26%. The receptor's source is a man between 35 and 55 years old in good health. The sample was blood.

CDR3 sequence: CASSLDGGTSGGKEQFF. The CDR3 DNA is TGTGCCAGCAGCTTAGACGGCGGGACTAGCGGAGGGAAAGAGCAGTTCTTC. This sequence joins TRBV7-9 and TRBJ2-1; 11 nucleotides agree with TRBD2. In germline, CDR1 is SEHNR, CDR2 FQNEAQ (reference sequence). The CDR3 is 17 residues long. V was pared by 1 base and J by 10 bases, with 12 bases of the junction left unmatched.